A single sample is the source of the 12 T cell receptor beta chains below, sequenced in a study of shared clonotypes between healthy human individuals. TCRdb keeps only in-frame clones here, not all; method: immunoSEQ multiplex PCR. Found here are roughly 490,000 clones, approximately 79% of them singletons; the top ten hold approximately 12%. The sample consisted of PBMCs. The receptors were sampled from a woman in her thirties or forties in good health. Some clones in this sample may be carry-over from other donors' samples.

The chain combines TRBV2 with TRBJ2-1; D remains ambiguous. Germline CDR1 is SNHLY and CDR2 is FYNNEI. CDR3 length: 14 amino acids. Between the trimmed V and J ends, which lost 7 bases and 0 bases, there was a span of 10 bases. In nucleotides, the CDR3 is TGTGCCAGCATACTGGACCCCTCCTACAATGAGCAGTTCTTC. It is translated as CASILDPSYNEQFF.

The V and J genes are TRBV28 and TRBJ2-3; 7 bases are a match to TRBD2. CDR1 MDHEN and CDR2 SYDVKM come from the germline V gene. The CDR3 loop spans 15 amino acids. Trimming at V came to 8 bases and at J to 6 bases, leaving 14 bases not matched to a gene. The CDR3 here is CASALPRGEGDTQYF. The CDR3 DNA is TGTGCCAGCGCCCTCCCCCGGGGGGAGGGGGATACGCAGTATTTT.

The rearrangement uses TRBV28 and TRBJ1-5; 7 bases agree with TRBD1. Trimming at V came to 6 bases and at J to 6 bases, leaving 11 bases not matched to a gene. The length of the CDR3 is 15 residues. Germline assignment: CDR1 MDHEN and CDR2 SYDVKM. CDR3 DNA: TGTGCCAGCAGATCAATGTTGACAGGGATTCAGCCCCAGCATTTT. It yields the protein CASRSMLTGIQPQHF.

This sequence joins TRBV21-1 and TRBJ2-7; whether TRBD1, the table's D call, matches the DNA was not checked. TRBV21-1 is a known pseudogene. The CDR3 contains 13 residues. The CDR3 loop reads CASSKGPSYEQYF. The DNA for the CDR3 is TGTGCCAGCAGCAAGGGCCCGTCCTACGAGCAGTACTTC.

The chain carries TRBV9 and TRBJ2-2, with 7 positions matching TRBD2. Germline V CDR1 and CDR2: SGDLS, YYNGEE. This CDR3 region has 15 residues. With 0 bases clipped from V and 7 bases from J, the junction kept 6 bases outside the gene matches. CDR3 in amino acids: CASSVVRGGNGELFF. The CDR3, as DNA: TGTGCCAGCAGCGTAGTACGGGGAGGGAACGGGGAGCTGTTTTTT.

This clone was found many times. This sequence joins TRBV4-3 and TRBJ2-6, with a possible D match to TRBD1 (5 bases). The CDR3 extends over 16 amino acids. Germline V lookup: CDR1 LGHNA, CDR2 YSLEER. V was cut by 0 bases and J by 1 base, with 7 bases left in between. The CDR3 DNA is TGCGCCAGCAGCCAAGATAAGGGGTCTGGGGCCAACGTCCTGACTTTC. The encoded protein is CASSQDKGSGANVLTF.

The CDR3 DNA is TGTGCCAGCAGTGTACAGGGATGGGAGCTGTTTTTT. Translated, it gives CASSVQGWELFF. The chain uses TRBV25-1 and TRBJ2-2; TRBD1 might be the D (6 bases). Per germline, CDR1 MGHDK and CDR2 SYGVNS. The CDR3 consists of 12 residues. V dropped 4 bases and J dropped 9 bases, with 9 bases sitting between them.

This chain uses TRBV6-5 with TRBJ1-2; tentative D call: TRBD1 (6 bases). This CDR3 is 14 amino acids long. Germline CDR1 is MNHEY and CDR2 is SVGAGI. V lost 2 bases, J lost 8 bases, and 15 bases lay in between. The CDR3 reads CASSYRQGTPGYTF. In DNA form, the CDR3 reads TGTGCCAGCAGTTACCGGCAGGGGACTCCGGGCTACACCTTC.

V is TRBV7-3 and J is TRBJ1-5; weak D call: TRBD1 (5 bases). Germline values: CDR1 SGHTA, CDR2 FQGTGA. Deletions cut 1 base from V and 6 bases from J, with 7 bases between. The CDR3 consists of 13 residues. CDR3 protein: CASSLSQGQPQHF. The CDR3 DNA follows: TGTGCCAGCAGCTTAAGTCAGGGTCAGCCCCAGCATTTT.

This clone was detected many times. V is TRBV7-3 and J is TRBJ2-5; TRBD2 is a possible D gene (5 bases). The V and J ends lost 2 bases and 7 bases respectively, with 20 bases between them. In germline, CDR1 is SGHTA, CDR2 FQGTGA. CDR3 length: 16 amino acids. The CDR3 protein is CASSLSAAGGFGTQYF. The CDR3 DNA is TGTGCCAGCAGCTTATCCGCTGCGGGTGGGTTTGGGACCCAGTACTTC.

This chain joins TRBV6-5 and TRBJ2-5, with 9 bases fitting TRBD1. The germline gives CDR1 MNHEY, CDR2 SVGAGI. The CDR3 extends over 15 amino acids. The trim removed 7 bases at V and 3 bases at J, leaving 9 bases unmatched. This chain's CDR3 is CASTSPRTGEETQYF. In nucleotides, the CDR3 is TGTGCCAGCACCTCACCCCGGACAGGGGAAGAGACCCAGTACTTC.

This clone was found once. This chain's CDR3 is CASSTRAGGGFGEKLFF. The CDR3 coding sequence is TGTGCCAGTAGTACCCGAGCCGGGGGCGGATTCGGTGAAAAACTGTTTTTT. The gene calls are TRBV19 and TRBJ1-4, with D possibly matching TRBD1 (6 bases). Between the trimmed V and J ends, which lost 4 bases and 7 bases, there was a span of 22 bases. The length of the CDR3 is 17 residues. In germline, CDR1 is LNHDA, CDR2 SQIVND (reference sequence).